The entry below gives a single T cell receptor beta chain sequence along with its context. Antigen unknown. This sample stems from a study of cytomegalovirus exposure and HLA in healthy donors. This CDR3 spans 14 amino acids. The V gene lost 4 bases and the J gene lost 6 bases, with 16 bases spanning the gap. Germline values: CDR1 SGHKS, CDR2 YYEKEE (reference sequence). Vbeta (60) and Jbeta (13) primers were used in the PCR. Method: immunoSEQ multiplex PCR; TCRdb's copy keeps in-frame clones and lacks some. This sample has over 55,000 clones; 85% to 90% occur once, and the top ten carry 9% to 14%. Study observations and caveats: Analyzed later, association rates of TCRs varied across HLA loci, with DRB1 most and HLA-C fewest. As a later analysis revealed, most CMV-associated TCR beta chains appeared HLA-restricted. When analyzed later, a missense DCLRE1C variant was found to be linked to TCR beta V- and J-gene trimming.

This TCR was sampled from a woman aged 30 to 39 in good health and CMV-seropositive. This chain links TRBV5-5 with TRBJ1-2; a weak D match, TRBD1 (6 bases). The sequenced material came from PBMCs. The CDR3 protein is CASSLIQGLDGYTF. The CDR3 DNA sequence: TGTGCCAGCAGCCTCATACAGGGATTGGATGGCTACACCTTC.